This T cell receptor beta chain stems from a study of lymphopenia after photon versus proton radiotherapy. Findings and limits, study-wide: After lymphocyte nadir, photon-treated repertoires showed oligoclonal expansion, especially CD8+ Temra. Survival link was tested only in deceased patients; proton benefit remains a possibility. Larger post-nadir TCR diversity loss correlated inversely with survival in deceased patients.

Turning to this clone: What it binds is not known.

CDR1 and CDR2 from the germline V gene are MNHEY and SVGAGI. The V and J ends lost 0 bases and 8 bases respectively, with 19 bases between them. The CDR3 contains 16 residues. Assay used: immunoSEQ multiplex PCR; TCRdb lists only in-frame clones, some missing. The data hold 150,000 to 200,000 clones, with roughly nine tenths observed a single time. This chain links TRBV6-5 with TRBJ1-1; possible D gene TRBD1, 5 bases. The source is a man aged 45 to 65 with gastric cancer. The sample in question was peripheral blood, obtained from a patient treated with photon-based radiotherapy. The CDR3: CASSYSAYRSGMEAFF. CDR3 in DNA: TGTGCCAGCAGTTACTCAGCATACAGGTCAGGCATGGAAGCTTTCTTT.